This TCR beta chain was sequenced for a study of graft-versus-host responses after intestinal transplantation. At the level of the study: Grafts were multivisceral, liver-intestinal, or isolated intestinal. The recipients all started with anti-thymocyte globulin induction and then took tacrolimus and steroids for roughly three years. Whole-study findings and limits: Recipient marrow showed GvH clones, some seen first in ileum or blood.

The CDR3 is 15 amino acids. J lost 7 bases, V lost 1 base, and 6 bases had no gene match. CDR1 and CDR2 from the germline V gene are LNHDA and SQIVND (reference sequence). In the case of this clone: Its matching antigen is unknown.

Some clones are missing from TCRdb's copy, which holds only in-frame ones; the method was immunoSEQ multiplex PCR. The profile shows tens of thousands of clones, 85% to 95% of them singletons. The genes are TRBV19 and TRBJ2-1; 8 positions agree with TRBD2. The material was unstimulated CD8+ T cells sorted from spleen or lymph node cells, obtained before transplant. This clonotype was sampled from a human donor who was the organ donor for an intestinal transplant. The CDR3 sequence: CASSIVAGGGNEQFF. For the CDR3, the DNA is TGTGCCAGTAGTATAGTCGCGGGAGGAGGTAATGAGCAGTTCTTC.